This TCR beta chain derives from a study of blood T cell repertoires in COVID-19. Study summary: Researchers got acute and convalescent COVID-19 samples from the United States, Italy and Spain.

Here immunoSEQ multiplex PCR was the method, and the copy in TCRdb shows in-frame clones only, minus some. The profile shows around 100,000 clones, roughly 92% of them singletons. The source is a woman in her forties or fifties with COVID-19, enrolled during active disease. The sequencing input was peripheral blood.

DNA for the CDR3: TGTGCCGGTCAAGGAGGGGAACGGCTGTTTTTT. This gives the protein CAGQGGERLFF. The V gene is TRBV30, the J gene TRBJ1-4; D perhaps matches TRBD1 (5 bases). The CDR3 has 11 residues. Trimming left V 8 bases short and J 14 bases short, with 18 bases between. Germline loops: CDR1 GTSNPN, CDR2 SVGIG (reference sequence).